This is a list of T cell receptor beta chains from one sample in a study of blood T cell repertoires in COVID-19. Profiled with immunoSEQ multiplex PCR; TCRdb holds only in-frame clones, not every one. The table lists 400,000 to 500,000 clones, about 88% of them singletons. Material: PBMCs or T cells enriched from blood (not recorded which). The receptors originated from a woman aged 18 to 35 who had been exposed to COVID-19. CDR3s leave out the opening cysteine and the closing phenylalanine or tryptophan.

TRBJ2-7 TRBV28 ASSLRQGSWEQY
TRBJ1-2 TRBV9 ASSVAGMNYGYT
TRBJ2-2 TRBV10-3 AIRPSVRSTGELF
TRBJ2-1 TRBV7-9 ASSLVDNEQF
TRBJ1-1 TRBV28 ASTEGQGNTEAF
TRBJ2-7 TRBV2 ASRSGARYEQY
TRBJ1-5 TRBV5-1 ASSLEGGGQPQH
TRBJ2-1 TRBV9 ASSVDTYNEQF
TRBJ1-2 TRBV28 ASSTGWNYGYT
TRBJ2-2 TRBV6-5 ASRERGGTGELF
TRBJ1-1 TRBV5-6 ASSLTVRGTEAF
TRBJ1-2 TRBV9 ASSVDRGTNYGYT
TRBJ2-5 TRBV7-6 ASSLEAIYQETQY
TRBJ2-5 TRBV2 AGSAVGNQLRY
TRBJ2-5 TRBV18 ASSFQRLPRFETQY
TRBJ2-1 TRBV11-2 ASSLVLPNEQF
TRBJ2-7 TRBV28 ATTLGGPYEQY
TRBJ1-5 TRBV10-2 ASRNGGSNQPQH
TRBJ2-1 TRBV7-9 ASSLARGSGRGEQF
TRBJ1-1 TRBV6-2/TRBV6-3 ASSSPGTEAF
TRBJ1-2 TRBV18 ASSPIGHDFNYGYT
TRBJ1-1 TRBV7-9 ASSPRQGDAF
TRBJ2-1 TRBV14 ASSRQPSGGEQF
TRBJ1-4 TRBV6-2/TRBV6-3 ASSRTGGLYNEKLF
TRBJ2-3 TRBV28 ASTLAATDTQY
TRBJ1-2 TRBV29-1 SVAQGQNYGYT
TRBJ2-2 TRBV2 ASRWASGTGELF
TRBJ1-3 TRBV4-3 ASSQDRGQGNTIY
TRBJ2-7 TRBV6-5 ASSKGLAVSYEQY
TRBJ2-7 TRBV27 ASIGQGASEQY
TRBJ1-5 TRBV5-1 ASSWAGGNQPQH
TRBJ1-2 TRBV24-1 ATSDLYSGYT
TRBJ1-3 TRBV28 ASSLPGTVDPNSGNTIY
TRBJ2-5 TRBV29-1 SVGTGETQY
TRBJ2-1 TRBV15 ATSDSTYNEQF
TRBJ2-1 TRBV30 AWSVPASQFDNEQF
TRBJ2-2 TRBV7-9 ASSSTDSLTGELF
TRBJ2-3 TRBV27 ASSPSGSGGTQY
TRBJ2-5 TRBV5-6 ASSLVTGIETQY
TRBJ2-3 TRBV9 ASSVAWSAGGSTDTQY